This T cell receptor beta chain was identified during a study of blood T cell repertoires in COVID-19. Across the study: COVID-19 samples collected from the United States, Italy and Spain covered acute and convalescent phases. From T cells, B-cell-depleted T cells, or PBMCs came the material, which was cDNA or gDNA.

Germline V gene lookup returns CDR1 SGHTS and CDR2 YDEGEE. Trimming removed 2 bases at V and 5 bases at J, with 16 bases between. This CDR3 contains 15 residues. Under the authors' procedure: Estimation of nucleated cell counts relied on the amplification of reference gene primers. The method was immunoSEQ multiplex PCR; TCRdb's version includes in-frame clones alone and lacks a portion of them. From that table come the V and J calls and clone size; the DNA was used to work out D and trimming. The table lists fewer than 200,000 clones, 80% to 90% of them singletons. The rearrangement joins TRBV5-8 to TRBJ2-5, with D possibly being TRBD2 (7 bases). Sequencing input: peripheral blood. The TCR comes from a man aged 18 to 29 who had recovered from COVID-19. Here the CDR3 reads CASSFSRGARETQYF. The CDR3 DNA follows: TGTGCCAGCAGCTTTAGTCGGGGGGCGCGGGAGACCCAGTACTTC.